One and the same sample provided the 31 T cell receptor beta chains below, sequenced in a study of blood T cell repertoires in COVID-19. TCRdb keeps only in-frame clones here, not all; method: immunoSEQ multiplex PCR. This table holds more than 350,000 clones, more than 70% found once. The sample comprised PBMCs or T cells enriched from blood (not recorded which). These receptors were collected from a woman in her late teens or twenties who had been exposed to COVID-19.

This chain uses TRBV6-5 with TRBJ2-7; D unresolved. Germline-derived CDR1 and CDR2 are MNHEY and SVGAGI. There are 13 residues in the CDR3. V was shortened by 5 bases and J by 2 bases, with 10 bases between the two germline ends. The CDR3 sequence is CASSLGRTYEQYF. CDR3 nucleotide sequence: TGTGCCAGCAGTCTTGGCAGAACCTACGAGCAGTACTTC.

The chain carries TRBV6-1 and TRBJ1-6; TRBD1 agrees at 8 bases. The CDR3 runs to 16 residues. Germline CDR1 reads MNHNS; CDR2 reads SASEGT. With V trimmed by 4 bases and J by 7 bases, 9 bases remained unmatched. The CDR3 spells CASSGPGGPVNSPLHF. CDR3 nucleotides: TGTGCCAGCAGTGGCCCAGGGGGCCCCGTGAATTCACCCCTCCACTTT.

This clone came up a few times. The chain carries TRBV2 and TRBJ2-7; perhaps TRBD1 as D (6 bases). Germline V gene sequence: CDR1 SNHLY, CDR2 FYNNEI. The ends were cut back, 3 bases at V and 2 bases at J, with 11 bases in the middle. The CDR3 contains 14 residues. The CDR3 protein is CASSEQGRTYEQYF. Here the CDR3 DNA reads TGTGCCAGCAGTGAGCAGGGGCGCACCTACGAGCAGTACTTC.

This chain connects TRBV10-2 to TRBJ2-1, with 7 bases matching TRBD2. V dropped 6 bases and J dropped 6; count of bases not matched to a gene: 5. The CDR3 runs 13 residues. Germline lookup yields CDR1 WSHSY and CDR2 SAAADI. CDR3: CASRSLAVNEQFF. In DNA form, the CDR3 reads TGCGCCAGCAGGAGTCTAGCGGTCAATGAGCAGTTCTTC.

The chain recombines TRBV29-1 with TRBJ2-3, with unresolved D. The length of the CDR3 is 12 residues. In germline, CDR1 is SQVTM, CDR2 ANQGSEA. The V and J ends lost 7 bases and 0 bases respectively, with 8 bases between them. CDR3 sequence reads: CSAFTSTDTQYF. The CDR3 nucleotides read TGCAGCGCATTTACTAGCACAGATACGCAGTATTTT.

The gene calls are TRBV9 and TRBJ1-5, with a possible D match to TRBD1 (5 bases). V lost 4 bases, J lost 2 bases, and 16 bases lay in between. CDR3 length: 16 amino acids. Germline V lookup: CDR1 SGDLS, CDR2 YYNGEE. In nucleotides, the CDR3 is TGTGCCAGCAGCCTAAGGCGGGGGGATGGCAATCAGCCCCAGCATTTT. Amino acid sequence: CASSLRRGDGNQPQHF.

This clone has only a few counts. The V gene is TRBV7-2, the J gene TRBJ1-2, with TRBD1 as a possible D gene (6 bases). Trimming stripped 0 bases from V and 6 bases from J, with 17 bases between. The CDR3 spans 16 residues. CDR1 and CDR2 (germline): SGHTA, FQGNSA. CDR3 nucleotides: TGTGCCAGCAGCTTAGCGGAGGGGGGGTGGAGGGATGGCTACACCTTC. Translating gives CASSLAEGGWRDGYTF. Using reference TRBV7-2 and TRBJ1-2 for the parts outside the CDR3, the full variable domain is GAGVSQSPSNKVTEKGKDVELRCDPISGHTALYWYRQSLGQGLEFLIYFQGNSAPDKSGLPSDRFSAERTGGSVSTLTIQRTQQEDSAVYLCASSLAEGGWRDGYTFGSGTRLTVV.

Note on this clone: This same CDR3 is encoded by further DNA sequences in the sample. Written as DNA, the CDR3 is TGTGCCAGCAGCTTATTAGGCGGAAACACTGAAGCTTTCTTT. This encodes CASSLLGGNTEAFF. V and J are TRBV7-9 and TRBJ1-1; D uncertain. The CDR3 sequence is 14 residues long. V lost 2 bases and J lost 2, with 9 bases in between. Germline V CDR1 and CDR2: SEHNR, FQNEAQ (reference sequence).

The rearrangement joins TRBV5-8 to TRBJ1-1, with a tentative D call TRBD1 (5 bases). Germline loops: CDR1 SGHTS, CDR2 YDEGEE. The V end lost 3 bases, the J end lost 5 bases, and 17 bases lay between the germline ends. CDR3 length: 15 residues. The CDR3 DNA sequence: TGTGCCAGCAGCTGGGGGGGGTTCACGGGGACTGAAGCTTTCTTT. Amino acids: CASSWGGFTGTEAFF. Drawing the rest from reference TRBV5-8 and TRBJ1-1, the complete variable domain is EAGVTQSPTHLIKTRGQQATLRCSPISGHTSVYWYQQALGLGLQFLLWYDEGEERNRGNFPPRFSGRQFPNYSSELNVNALELEDSALYLCASSWGGFTGTEAFFGQGTRLTVV.

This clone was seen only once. The CDR3 DNA sequence: TGTGCCAGCTCACCGTTACAGGGTCAAGCCCAGCATTTT. This encodes CASSPLQGQAQHF. The chain joins TRBV18 to TRBJ1-5, with D perhaps matching TRBD1 (6 bases). V lost 3 bases and J 11 bases, leaving 14 bases between the germline ends. Germline lookup yields CDR1 KGHSH and CDR2 LQKENI. This CDR3 region has 13 residues.

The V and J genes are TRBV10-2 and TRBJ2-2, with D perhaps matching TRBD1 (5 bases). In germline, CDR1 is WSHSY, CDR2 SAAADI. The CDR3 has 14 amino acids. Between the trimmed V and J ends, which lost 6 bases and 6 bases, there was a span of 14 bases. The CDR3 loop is CASSVVWGPGELFF. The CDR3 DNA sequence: TGCGCCAGCAGCGTCGTGTGGGGCCCCGGGGAGCTGTTTTTT.

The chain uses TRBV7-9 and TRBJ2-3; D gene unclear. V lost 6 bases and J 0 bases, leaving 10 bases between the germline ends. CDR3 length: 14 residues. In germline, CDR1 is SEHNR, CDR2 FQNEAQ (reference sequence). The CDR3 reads CASRIMASTDTQYF. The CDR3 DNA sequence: TGTGCCAGCAGAATAATGGCTAGCACAGATACGCAGTATTTT.

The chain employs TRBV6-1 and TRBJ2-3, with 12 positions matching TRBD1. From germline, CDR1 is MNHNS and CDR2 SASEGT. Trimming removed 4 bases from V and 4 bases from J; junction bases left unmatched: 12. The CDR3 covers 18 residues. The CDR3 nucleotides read TGTGCCAGCAGTGGGCAACGGGGACAGGGGGCGTATTCAGATACGCAGTATTTT. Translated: CASSGQRGQGAYSDTQYF.

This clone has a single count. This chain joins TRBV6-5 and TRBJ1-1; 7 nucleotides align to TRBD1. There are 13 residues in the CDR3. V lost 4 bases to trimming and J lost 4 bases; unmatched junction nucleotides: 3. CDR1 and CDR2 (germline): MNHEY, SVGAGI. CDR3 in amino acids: CASSLGGFTEAFF. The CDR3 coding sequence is TGTGCCAGCAGTTTAGGGGGCTTCACTGAAGCTTTCTTT.

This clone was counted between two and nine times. CDR3 nucleotide sequence: TGCAGTGCTAGTAGCGGGAGAGGGTACGAGCAGTACTTC. This sequence encodes CSASSGRGYEQYF. This chain links TRBV20-1 with TRBJ2-7; 9 bases align to TRBD2. V was clipped by 3 bases and J by 4 bases; unmatched bases: 4. Looked up from germline, CDR1 is DFQATT and CDR2 is SNEGSKA (reference sequence). This CDR3 has 13 residues.

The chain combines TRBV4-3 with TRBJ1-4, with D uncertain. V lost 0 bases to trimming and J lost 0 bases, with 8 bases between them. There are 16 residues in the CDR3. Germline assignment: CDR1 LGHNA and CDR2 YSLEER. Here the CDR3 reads CASSQEDGATNEKLFF. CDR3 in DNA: TGCGCCAGCAGCCAAGAGGACGGGGCAACTAATGAAAAACTGTTTTTT.

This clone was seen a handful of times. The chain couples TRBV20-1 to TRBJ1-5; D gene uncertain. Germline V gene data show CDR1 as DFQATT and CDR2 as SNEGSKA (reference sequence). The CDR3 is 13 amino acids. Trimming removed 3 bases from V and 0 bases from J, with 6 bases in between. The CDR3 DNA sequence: TGCAGTGCTAGTCCAGATAGCAATCAGCCCCAGCATTTT. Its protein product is CSASPDSNQPQHF.

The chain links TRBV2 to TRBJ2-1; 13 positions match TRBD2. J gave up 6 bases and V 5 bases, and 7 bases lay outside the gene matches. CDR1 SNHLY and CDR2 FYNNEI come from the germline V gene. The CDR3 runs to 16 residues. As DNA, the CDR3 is TGTGCCAGCAGTTACCGGACTAGCGGGAGCCTCAATGAGCAGTTCTTC. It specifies CASSYRTSGSLNEQFF.

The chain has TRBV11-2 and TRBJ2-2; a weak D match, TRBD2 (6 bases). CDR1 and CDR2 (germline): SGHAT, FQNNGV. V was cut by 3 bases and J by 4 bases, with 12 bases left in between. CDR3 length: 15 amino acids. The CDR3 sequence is CASSFIAGSTGELFF. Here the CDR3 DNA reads TGTGCCAGCAGCTTCATTGCCGGGAGCACCGGGGAGCTGTTTTTT.

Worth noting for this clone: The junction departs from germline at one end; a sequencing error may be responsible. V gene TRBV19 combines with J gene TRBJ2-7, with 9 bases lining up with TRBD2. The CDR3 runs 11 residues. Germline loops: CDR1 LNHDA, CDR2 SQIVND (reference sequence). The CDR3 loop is CASRGASGRPF. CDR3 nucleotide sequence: TGTGCCAGTAGGGGGGCGAGCGGGAGGCCCTTC.

CDR3 DNA sequence: TGTGCCAGCAGCTGGGACAGGGTCAAGGGGGGCTACACCTTC. This sequence encodes CASSWDRVKGGYTF. The chain employs TRBV5-4 and TRBJ1-2; 9 bases are shared with TRBD1. Germline CDR1 reads SGHNT; CDR2 reads YYREEE (reference sequence). This CDR3 region has 14 residues. The trim removed 3 bases at V and 8 bases at J, leaving 8 bases unmatched.

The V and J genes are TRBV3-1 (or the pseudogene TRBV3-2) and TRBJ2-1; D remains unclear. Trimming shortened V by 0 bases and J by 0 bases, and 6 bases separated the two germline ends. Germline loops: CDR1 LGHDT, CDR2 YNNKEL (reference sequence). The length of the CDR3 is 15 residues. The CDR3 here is CASSQDRGSYNEQFF. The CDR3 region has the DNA TGTGCCAGCAGCCAAGACCGCGGCTCCTACAATGAGCAGTTCTTC.

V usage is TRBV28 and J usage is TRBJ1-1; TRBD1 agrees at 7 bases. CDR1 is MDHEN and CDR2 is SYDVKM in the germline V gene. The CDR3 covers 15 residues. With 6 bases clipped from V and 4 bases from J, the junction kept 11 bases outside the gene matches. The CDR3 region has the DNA TGTGCCAGCAGACCACCGGACAGGACGCGCACTGAAGCTTTCTTT. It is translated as CASRPPDRTRTEAFF. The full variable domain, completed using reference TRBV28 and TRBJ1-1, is DVKVTQSSRYLVKRTGEKVFLECVQDMDHENMFWYRQDPGLGLRLIYFSYDVKMKEKGDIPEGYSVSREKKERFSLILESASTNQTSMYLCASRPPDRTRTEAFFGQGTRLTVV.

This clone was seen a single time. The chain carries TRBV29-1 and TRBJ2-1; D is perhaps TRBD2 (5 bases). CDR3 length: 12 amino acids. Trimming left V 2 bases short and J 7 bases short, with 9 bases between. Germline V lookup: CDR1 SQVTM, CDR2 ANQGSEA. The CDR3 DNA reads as TGCAGCGTTGAACAGACGGGGAATGAGCAGTTCTTC. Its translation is CSVEQTGNEQFF.

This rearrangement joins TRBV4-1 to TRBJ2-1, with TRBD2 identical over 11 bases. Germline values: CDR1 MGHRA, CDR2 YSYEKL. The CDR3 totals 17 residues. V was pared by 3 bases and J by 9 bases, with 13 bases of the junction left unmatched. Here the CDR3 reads CASSHEVGSGRASEQFF. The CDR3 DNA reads TGCGCCAGCAGCCACGAGGTCGGTAGCGGGAGGGCCAGTGAGCAGTTCTTC.

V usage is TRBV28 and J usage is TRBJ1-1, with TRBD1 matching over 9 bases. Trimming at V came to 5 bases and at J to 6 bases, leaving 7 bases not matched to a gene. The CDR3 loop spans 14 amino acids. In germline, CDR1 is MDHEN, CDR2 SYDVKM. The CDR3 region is CASSLGTGWAEAFF. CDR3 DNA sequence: TGTGCCAGCAGTCTTGGGACAGGGTGGGCTGAAGCTTTCTTT.

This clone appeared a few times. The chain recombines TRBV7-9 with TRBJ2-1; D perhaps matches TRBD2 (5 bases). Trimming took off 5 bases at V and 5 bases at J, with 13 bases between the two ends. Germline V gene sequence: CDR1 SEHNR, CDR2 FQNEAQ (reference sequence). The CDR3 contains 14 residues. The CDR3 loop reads CASSPWGEDNEQFF. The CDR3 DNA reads TGTGCCAGCAGCCCCTGGGGAGAGGACAATGAGCAGTTCTTC.

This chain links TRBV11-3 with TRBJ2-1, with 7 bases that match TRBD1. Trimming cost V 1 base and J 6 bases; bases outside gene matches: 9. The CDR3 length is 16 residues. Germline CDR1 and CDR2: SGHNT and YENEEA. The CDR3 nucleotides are TGTGCCAGCAGCTTAGGGGGACAGTCAGGAAGCAATGAGCAGTTCTTC. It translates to CASSLGGQSGSNEQFF.

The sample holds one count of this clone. The CDR3 spells CSVRPGQTYEQYF. CDR3 in DNA: TGCAGCGTCCGCCCGGGACAGACTTACGAGCAGTACTTC. The chain has TRBV29-1 and TRBJ2-7; 7 nucleotides line up with TRBD1. Germline CDR1 SQVTM, CDR2 ANQGSEA. CDR3 size: 13 residues. The trim removed 6 bases at V and 4 bases at J, leaving 9 bases unmatched.

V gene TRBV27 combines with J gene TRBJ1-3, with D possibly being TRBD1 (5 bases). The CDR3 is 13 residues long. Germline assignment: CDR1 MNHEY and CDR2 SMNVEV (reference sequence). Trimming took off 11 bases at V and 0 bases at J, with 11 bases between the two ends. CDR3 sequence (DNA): TGTGCCCAGGACAATTCCTCTGGAAACACCATATATTTT. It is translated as CAQDNSSGNTIYF.

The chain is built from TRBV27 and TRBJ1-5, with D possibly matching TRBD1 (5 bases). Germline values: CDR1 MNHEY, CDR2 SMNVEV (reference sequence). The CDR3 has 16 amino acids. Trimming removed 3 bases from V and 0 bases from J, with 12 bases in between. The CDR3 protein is CASSFLTEDSNQPQHF. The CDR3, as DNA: TGTGCCAGCAGTTTCTTGACAGAGGATAGCAATCAGCCCCAGCATTTT.